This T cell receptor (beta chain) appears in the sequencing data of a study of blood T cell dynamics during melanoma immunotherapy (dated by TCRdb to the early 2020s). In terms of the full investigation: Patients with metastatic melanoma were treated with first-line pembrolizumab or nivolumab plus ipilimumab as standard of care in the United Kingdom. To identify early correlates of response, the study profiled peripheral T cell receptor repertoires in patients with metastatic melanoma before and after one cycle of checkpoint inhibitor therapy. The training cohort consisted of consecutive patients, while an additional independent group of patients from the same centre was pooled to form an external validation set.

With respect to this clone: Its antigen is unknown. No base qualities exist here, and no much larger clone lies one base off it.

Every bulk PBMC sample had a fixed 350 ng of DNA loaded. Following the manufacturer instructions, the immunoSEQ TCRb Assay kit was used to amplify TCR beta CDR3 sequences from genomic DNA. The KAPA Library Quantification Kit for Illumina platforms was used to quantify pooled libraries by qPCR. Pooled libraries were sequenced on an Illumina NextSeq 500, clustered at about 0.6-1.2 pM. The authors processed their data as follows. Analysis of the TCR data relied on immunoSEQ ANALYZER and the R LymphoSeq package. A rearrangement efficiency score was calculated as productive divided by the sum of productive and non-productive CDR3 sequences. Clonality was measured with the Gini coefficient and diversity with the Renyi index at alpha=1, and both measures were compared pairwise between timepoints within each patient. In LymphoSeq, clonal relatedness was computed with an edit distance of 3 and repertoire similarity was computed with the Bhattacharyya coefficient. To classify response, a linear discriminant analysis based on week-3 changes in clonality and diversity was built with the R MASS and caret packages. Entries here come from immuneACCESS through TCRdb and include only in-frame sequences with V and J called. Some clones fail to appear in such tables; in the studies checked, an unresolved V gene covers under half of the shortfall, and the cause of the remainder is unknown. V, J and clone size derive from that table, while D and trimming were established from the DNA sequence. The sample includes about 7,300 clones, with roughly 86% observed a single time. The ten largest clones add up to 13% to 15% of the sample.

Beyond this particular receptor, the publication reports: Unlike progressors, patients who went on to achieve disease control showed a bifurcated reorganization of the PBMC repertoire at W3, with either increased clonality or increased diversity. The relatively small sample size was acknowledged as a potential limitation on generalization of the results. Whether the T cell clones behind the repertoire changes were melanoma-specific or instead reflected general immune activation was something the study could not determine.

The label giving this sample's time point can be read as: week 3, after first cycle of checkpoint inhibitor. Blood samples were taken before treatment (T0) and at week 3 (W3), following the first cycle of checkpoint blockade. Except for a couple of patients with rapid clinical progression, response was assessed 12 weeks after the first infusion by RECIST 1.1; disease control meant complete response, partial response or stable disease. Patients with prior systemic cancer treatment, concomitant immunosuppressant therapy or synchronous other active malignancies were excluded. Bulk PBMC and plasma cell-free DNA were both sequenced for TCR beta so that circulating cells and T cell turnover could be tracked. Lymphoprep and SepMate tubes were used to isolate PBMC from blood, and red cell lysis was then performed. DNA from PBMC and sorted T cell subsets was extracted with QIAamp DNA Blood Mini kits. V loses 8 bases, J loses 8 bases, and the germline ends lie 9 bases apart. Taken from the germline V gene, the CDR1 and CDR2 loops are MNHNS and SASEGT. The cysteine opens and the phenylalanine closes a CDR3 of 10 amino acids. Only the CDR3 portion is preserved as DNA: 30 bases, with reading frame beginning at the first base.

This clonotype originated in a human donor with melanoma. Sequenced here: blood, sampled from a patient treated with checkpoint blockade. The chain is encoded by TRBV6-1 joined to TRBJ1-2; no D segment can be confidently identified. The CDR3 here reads CASREWGYTF. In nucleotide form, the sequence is TGTGCCAGCCGAGAGTGGGGCTACACCTTC.